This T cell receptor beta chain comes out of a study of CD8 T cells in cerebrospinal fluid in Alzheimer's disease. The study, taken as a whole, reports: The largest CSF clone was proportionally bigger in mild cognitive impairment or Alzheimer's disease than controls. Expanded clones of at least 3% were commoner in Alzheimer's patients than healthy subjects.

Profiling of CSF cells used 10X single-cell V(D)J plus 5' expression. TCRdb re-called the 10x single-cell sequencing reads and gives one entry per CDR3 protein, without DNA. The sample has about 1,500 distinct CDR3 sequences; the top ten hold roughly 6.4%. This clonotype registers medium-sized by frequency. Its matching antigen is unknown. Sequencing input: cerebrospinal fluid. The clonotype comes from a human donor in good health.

Here the CDR3 reads CASSEGLQGFYGYTF. This rearrangement joins TRBV2 to TRBJ1-2. The CDR3 extends over 15 amino acids. Germline V gene sequence: CDR1 SNHLY, CDR2 FYNNEI.